Presented here are 29 T cell receptor beta chains from one specimen sequenced in a study of T-cell reconstitution after alpha-beta-depleted transplantation in children. Unique molecular identifiers were incorporated during preparation of the TCRbeta library. A single record per CDR3 protein comes from TCRdb applying MiXCR to the PCR reads. The sample holds approximately 420,000 distinct CDR3 sequences, approximately 11% seen once. The sample here was PBMCs from the stem cell graft donor, taken from the stem cell graft. The receptors were gathered from a human donor who donated a stem cell graft to a child with acute myeloid leukemia.

This clonotype is medium-sized in the sample. J is TRBJ2-5 and V is TRBV10-3, with 8 bases matching TRBD1. The CDR3 sequence is 16 residues long. From germline, CDR1 is ENHRY and CDR2 SYGVKD. J was trimmed by 5 bases and V by 3 bases; bases with no gene match: 11. The DNA for the CDR3 is TGTGCCATCAGTGACCAGGGGGCTTCGGGTGGGGAGACCCAGTACTTC. Its protein is CAISDQGASGGETQYF.

This clonotype was observed a few times. This sequence joins TRBV7-2 and TRBJ2-4; no clear D gene. V was cut by 2 bases and J by 4 bases, with 6 bases left in between. The germline CDR1 and CDR2 sequences are SGHTA and FQGNSA. This CDR3 is 13 amino acids long. The CDR3: CASSLNSKNIQYF. Here the CDR3 DNA reads TGTGCCAGCAGCTTAAACTCGAAAAACATTCAGTACTTC.

The chain couples TRBV11-1 to TRBJ1-4; D unclear. Between the trimmed V and J ends, which lost 1 base and 8 bases, there was a span of 23 bases. Germline V lookup: CDR1 SGHAT, CDR2 FQDESV (reference sequence). CDR3 length: 18 amino acids. The CDR3 DNA is TGTGCCAGCAGCTTAGGCGCCGGACGCGGAGAAAGAGGGGAAAAACTGTTTTTT. This translates into CASSLGAGRGERGEKLFF.

The chain joins TRBV20-1 to TRBJ2-5; D gene ambiguous. This CDR3 contains 13 residues. Germline loops: CDR1 DFQATT, CDR2 SNEGSKA (reference sequence). Trimming removed 4 bases from V and 5 bases from J, with 14 bases in between. This CDR3 reads CSAIPDSRETQYF. In DNA form, the CDR3 reads TGCAGTGCTATCCCCGACTCCAGGGAGACCCAGTACTTC.

This clonotype was seen many times. The chain couples TRBV12-3 or TRBV12-4 to TRBJ2-2, with D tentatively TRBD1 or TRBD2 (6 bases each). V dropped 5 bases and J dropped 2 bases, with 12 bases sitting between them. The CDR3 is 15 residues long. The CDR3 DNA sequence: TGTGCCAGCAGTCTCCCCGGGGGCAACACCGGGGAGCTGTTTTTT. It encodes CASSLPGGNTGELFF.

This clonotype was observed a handful of times. The V call is TRBV25-1, the J call TRBJ1-5; no firm D call. CDR3 size: 15 residues. Trimming took off 4 bases at V and 5 bases at J, with 15 bases between the two ends. Germline V gene data show CDR1 as MGHDK and CDR2 as SYGVNS. The CDR3 protein is CASSGDEATYQPQHF. The CDR3 DNA reads TGTGCCAGCAGTGGGGATGAGGCCACTTATCAGCCCCAGCATTTT.

This rearrangement joins TRBV5-1 to TRBJ2-1; a weak D match, TRBD1 (6 bases). CDR1 and CDR2 (germline): SGHRS, YFSETQ. The length of the CDR3 is 17 residues. The V end lost 0 bases, the J end lost 0 bases, and 13 bases lay between the germline ends. DNA for the CDR3: TGCGCCAGCAGCTTGGGGGGAACAGGGAACTCCTACAATGAGCAGTTCTTC. Translating gives CASSLGGTGNSYNEQFF.

V usage is TRBV7-8 and J usage is TRBJ2-5; D gene uncertain. This CDR3 has 15 amino acids. Trimming left V 3 bases short and J 2 bases short, with 13 bases between. Germline CDR1 is SGHVS and CDR2 is FQNEAQ. In DNA form, the CDR3 reads TGTGCCAGCAGCTTTGGCGGACCGCCACAAGAGACCCAGTACTTC. As protein: CASSFGGPPQETQYF.

This clonotype showed up just a few times. The chain carries TRBV29-1 and TRBJ1-5; D is uncertain. CDR3 size: 14 residues. Germline V gene lookup returns CDR1 SQVTM and CDR2 ANQGSEA. V was pared by 4 bases and J by 0 bases, with 10 bases between. The CDR3 loop reads CSVGEVNSNQPQHF. Written as DNA, the CDR3 is TGCAGCGTTGGAGAAGTAAATAGCAATCAGCCCCAGCATTTT.

The chain is built from TRBV9 and TRBJ2-3; a possible D gene is TRBD2 (7 bases). The germline V gene encodes CDR1 SGDLS and CDR2 YYNGEE. Trimming removed 4 bases from V and 2 bases from J, with 20 bases in between. CDR3 length: 17 residues. Here the CDR3 DNA reads TGTGCCAGCAGCCGAGGGAGGGGGGGGATGACCACAGATACGCAGTATTTT. This encodes CASSRGRGGMTTDTQYF.

As to this clonotype: This may come from a read error, since a much larger clone is one base off. The chain links TRBV6-2 or TRBV6-3 to TRBJ1-5; D gene unclear. Germline CDR1 reads MNHEY; CDR2 reads SVGEGT. The CDR3 length is 15 residues. The V and J ends lost 3 bases and 2 bases respectively, with 11 bases between them. This CDR3 reads CASSYQTIGNQPQHF. DNA of the CDR3: TGTGCCAGCAGTTATCAGACGATTGGCAATCAGCCCCAGCATTTT.

This chain connects TRBV2 to TRBJ1-2; D is unresolved. Between the trimmed V and J ends, which lost 2 bases and 2 bases, there was a span of 6 bases. Germline V CDR1 and CDR2: SNHLY, FYNNEI. The CDR3 consists of 13 residues. The CDR3 here is CASSEIGNYGYTF. The CDR3 DNA reads TGTGCCAGCAGTGAAATAGGGAACTATGGCTACACCTTC.

A few counts support this clonotype. This chain uses TRBV12-2 with TRBJ2-1; TRBD2 is the table's D call, not checked against the DNA. TRBV12-2 is tagged as a pseudogene. The CDR3 spans 17 residues. CDR3 bases: TGTGCAAGTCGCTCAGAAGGAGGGTACCGGAAAAGGAATGAGCAGTTCTTC. It translates to CASRSEGGYRKRNEQFF.

The table lists this clonotype with many counts. The chain has TRBV5-1 and TRBJ2-5, with 9 positions matching TRBD1. V was pared by 3 bases and J by 5 bases, with 8 bases of the junction left unmatched. Germline V gives CDR1 SGHRS, CDR2 YFSETQ. The CDR3 extends over 15 amino acids. The CDR3 here is CASSSGTGLQETQYF. For the CDR3, the DNA is TGCGCCAGCAGCTCCGGGACAGGGTTGCAGGAGACCCAGTACTTC. Complete variable domain (other parts from reference TRBV5-1 and TRBJ2-5): KAGVTQTPRYLIKTRGQQVTLSCSPISGHRSVSWYQQTPGQGLQFLFEYFSETQRNKGNFPGRFSGRQFSNSRSEMNVSTLELGDSALYLCASSSGTGLQETQYFGPGTRLLVL.

The J gene is TRBJ1-5, the V gene TRBV7-9; D gene unclear. V lost 6 bases, J lost 0 bases, and 15 bases lay in between. The length of the CDR3 is 16 residues. The V gene's germline CDR1 is SEHNR and CDR2 FQNEAQ (reference sequence). The chain's CDR3 is CASSYSGIASNQPQHF. For the CDR3, the DNA is TGTGCCAGCAGTTATTCCGGGATTGCTAGCAATCAGCCCCAGCATTTT.

This clonotype has ten or more counts. This chain uses TRBV12-3 or TRBV12-4 with TRBJ2-3, with D possibly TRBD1 on 6 matching bases. This CDR3 is 14 amino acids long. Between the trimmed V and J ends, which lost 6 bases and 3 bases, there was a span of 13 bases. The CDR3 reads CASSLTGPTDTQYF. The CDR3 bases are TGTGCCAGCAGCCTGACAGGACCGACAGATACGCAGTATTTT.

The chain uses TRBV2 and TRBJ2-4; TRBD1 matches at 10 bases. The V and J ends lost 5 bases and 0 bases, in that order; junction bases with no gene match: 10. Germline CDR1 SNHLY, CDR2 FYNNEI. This CDR3 comprises 18 residues. The CDR3 DNA reads as TGTGCCAGCAGTTTACGGGACAGGGGCCAGCTAGCCAAAAACATTCAGTACTTC. It codes for CASSLRDRGQLAKNIQYF. Looking up the rest from reference TRBV2 and TRBJ2-4 gives the full variable domain: EPEVTQTPSHQVTQMGQEVILRCVPISNHLYFYWYRQILGQKVEFLVSFYNNEISEKSEIFDDQFSVERPDGSNFTLKIRSTKLEDSAMYFCASSLRDRGQLAKNIQYFGAGTRLSVL.

The rearrangement uses TRBV6-5 and TRBJ1-1; D is ambiguous. The CDR3 runs to 14 residues. Trimming shortened V by 3 bases and J by 0 bases, and 8 bases separated the two germline ends. Germline V CDR1 and CDR2: MNHEY, SVGAGI. The CDR3 DNA reads TGTGCCAGCAGTTATAGCTACATGAACACTGAAGCTTTCTTT. It yields the protein CASSYSYMNTEAFF.

This chain connects TRBV2 to TRBJ1-5; D is possibly TRBD1 (6 bases). Trimming cost V 3 bases and J 11 bases, with 17 bases left between them. This CDR3 region has 14 residues. The germline V gene has CDR1 SNHLY and CDR2 FYNNEI. The CDR3 protein is CASSDRTPEGAQHF. The CDR3 region has the DNA TGTGCCAGCAGTGATAGAACACCCGAGGGGGCCCAGCATTTT.

The chain has TRBV5-1 and TRBJ2-5; no clear D. CDR3 size: 15 residues. Per the germline V gene, CDR1 is SGHRS and CDR2 is YFSETQ. V was clipped by 0 bases and J by 5 bases, with 14 bases between them. The CDR3 spells CASSLGQTSRETQYF. The CDR3 DNA follows: TGCGCCAGCAGCTTGGGACAAACCTCGAGGGAGACCCAGTACTTC.

This clonotype has more than one count but fewer than ten. The genes are TRBV5-1 and TRBJ2-1; D gene unclear. The germline V gene has CDR1 SGHRS and CDR2 YFSETQ. The V gene lost 4 bases and the J gene lost 5 bases, with 13 bases spanning the gap. This CDR3 contains 14 residues. The CDR3 is CASSPTDGDNEQFF. In DNA form, the CDR3 reads TGCGCCAGCAGCCCCACAGACGGTGACAATGAGCAGTTCTTC.

This clonotype was observed many times. The chain joins TRBV6-5 to TRBJ2-3; 9 bases fit TRBD2. Germline CDR1 is MNHEY and CDR2 is SVGAGI. The CDR3 spans 18 residues. The ends lost 3 bases at V and 1 base at J; junction bases unmatched: 11. The CDR3 loop reads CASSYLSASGIGTDTQYF. The CDR3 nucleotides read TGTGCCAGCAGTTATCTGTCCGCTAGCGGGATAGGCACAGATACGCAGTATTTT.

This clonotype was picked up many times. The CDR3 spells CASSPLGWTEAFF. CDR3 DNA sequence: TGCGCCAGCAGCCCGCTCGGGTGGACTGAAGCTTTCTTT. The chain employs TRBV5-1 and TRBJ1-1, with D unclear. This CDR3 is 13 amino acids long. Trimming shortened V by 4 bases and J by 5 bases, and 12 bases separated the two germline ends. Germline CDR1 and CDR2: SGHRS and YFSETQ.

This clonotype appeared many times. The V gene is TRBV7-9, the J gene TRBJ1-3, with TRBD1 as a possible D gene (6 bases). V lost 5 bases and J 1 base, leaving 9 bases between the germline ends. CDR1 is SEHNR and CDR2 is FQNEAQ in the germline V gene (reference sequence). There are 14 residues in the CDR3. The CDR3 here is CASSPGASGNTIYF. CDR3 DNA: TGTGCCAGCAGCCCAGGGGCTTCTGGAAACACCATATATTTT.

The chain recombines TRBV12-3 or TRBV12-4 with TRBJ2-3, with no clear D. This CDR3 contains 15 residues. Trimming stripped 7 bases from V and 2 bases from J, with 16 bases between. CDR3 residues: CASNLTPSLTDTQYF. CDR3 DNA: TGTGCCAGCAACCTGACCCCGTCCCTCACAGATACGCAGTATTTT.

The chain is built from TRBV10-3 and TRBJ2-5, with D perhaps TRBD2 (5 bases). V lost 2 bases, J lost 2 bases, and 6 bases lay in between. The CDR3 has 13 amino acids. Germline V gene sequence: CDR1 ENHRY, CDR2 SYGVKD. Here the CDR3 DNA reads TGTGCCATCAGTGAGGGACTTCAAGAGACCCAGTACTTC. Protein sequence: CAISEGLQETQYF.

A few counts support this clonotype. The rearrangement joins TRBV7-8 to TRBJ2-3; 9 bases match TRBD2. The CDR3 consists of 16 residues. The V segment lost 5 bases and the J segment 0 bases; nucleotides outside the gene matches: 6. The V gene's germline CDR1 is SGHVS and CDR2 FQNEAQ. This CDR3 reads CASSESSGVSTDTQYF. As DNA, the CDR3 is TGTGCCAGCAGCGAGTCTAGCGGGGTGAGCACAGATACGCAGTATTTT.

The chain joins TRBV7-2 to TRBJ2-5; 10 nucleotides align to TRBD2. This CDR3 comprises 15 residues. V shed 3 bases and J 1 base; nucleotides not matched to a gene: 2. Per the germline V gene, CDR1 is SGHTA and CDR2 is FQGNSA. The CDR3 here is CASSFSGRAQETQYF. The DNA of the CDR3 is TGTGCCAGCAGCTTCAGCGGGAGGGCCCAAGAGACCCAGTACTTC.

Here the CDR3 reads CASSQGLAGGLDNEQFF. In DNA form, the CDR3 reads TGCGCCAGCAGCCAAGGACTAGCGGGGGGGCTTGACAATGAGCAGTTCTTC. The chain joins TRBV5-1 to TRBJ2-1, with TRBD2 matching 15 bases. CDR3 length: 17 residues. V shed 4 bases and J 5 bases; nucleotides not matched to a gene: 7. The V gene's germline CDR1 is SGHRS and CDR2 YFSETQ.